Listed here is a single T cell receptor beta chain. cDNA reverse transcribed from extracted RNA served as the sequencing template. The data were produced by immunoSEQ multiplex PCR, yet TCRdb's version contains in-frame clones alone and is incomplete. This table has some 200,000 clones, about 60% appearing once. The treatment: oral pan-JAK inhibitor, 5-10 mg twice daily. Those with alopecia areata gave lesional scalp punch biopsies and peripheral blood. This entry belongs to a study of CD8+ T cells in alopecia areata. Deletions cut 0 bases from V and 1 base from J, with 8 bases between. The CDR3 covers 15 residues. Germline CDR1 and CDR2: SGDLS and YYNGEE.

Sequences were derived from CD4+ T cells sorted from blood, sampled at week 4, from a patient treated with tofacitinib. The chain uses TRBV9 and TRBJ1-5; no reliable D call. The source of this sequence is a human donor with alopecia areata. The CDR3 sequence: CASSVDPVSNQPQHF. In nucleotides, the CDR3 is TGTGCCAGCAGCGTAGATCCGGTGAGCAATCAGCCCCAGCATTTT.